The 11 T cell receptor beta chains listed next were all sequenced from one sample in a study of shared clonotypes between healthy human individuals. TCRdb's copy holds only in-frame clones and misses some; the assay was immunoSEQ multiplex PCR. Counted here are more than 850,000 clones, around 78% occurring once; the ten biggest clones make up 0.52%. The specimen sequenced was memory CD4+ T cells from PBMCs. As to subset: CD45RA-negative fraction. The receptors here all came from a man between 18 and 35 years old in good health. Some clones in this sample may be carry-over from other donors' samples.

The chain uses TRBV30 and TRBJ1-2; unclear D gene. The V end lost 4 bases, the J end lost 4 bases, and 13 bases lay between the germline ends. There are 13 residues in the CDR3. In germline, CDR1 is GTSNPN, CDR2 SVGIG (reference sequence). The CDR3 region has the DNA TGTGCCTGGACCCCTCGGGGTGGCTATGGCTACACCTTC. Its translation is CAWTPRGGYGYTF.

This clone was found a few times. The chain combines TRBV2 with TRBJ1-1; D uncertain. The CDR3 extends over 12 amino acids. The V end was cut by 2 bases, the J end by 9 bases, with 10 bases between. The germline V gene has CDR1 SNHLY and CDR2 FYNNEI. CDR3: CASSERSTQAFF. For the CDR3, the DNA is TGTGCCAGCAGTGAAAGGTCCACACAAGCTTTCTTT.

In this sample, this clone turned up once. Additional DNA sequences in this sample encode the identical CDR3. This chain connects TRBV30 to TRBJ2-5; no clear D gene. Germline values: CDR1 GTSNPN, CDR2 SVGIG (reference sequence). The CDR3 totals 13 residues. Deletions cut 0 bases from V and 1 base from J, with 6 bases between. CDR3 amino acids: CAWSVGVQETQYF. CDR3 DNA: TGTGCCTGGAGTGTAGGAGTCCAAGAGACCCAGTACTTC. The full variable domain, rest sourced from reference TRBV30 and TRBJ2-5, is SQTIHQWPATLVQPVGSPLSLECTVEGTSNPNLYWYRQAAGRGLQLLFYSVGIGQISSEVPQNLSASRPQDRQFILSSKKLLLSDSGFYLCAWSVGVQETQYFGPGTRLLVL.

The rearrangement joins TRBV28 to TRBJ1-4; 7 bases are shared with TRBD1. Germline V gene sequence: CDR1 MDHEN, CDR2 SYDVKM. With 2 bases clipped from V and 8 bases from J, the junction kept 5 bases outside the gene matches. The CDR3 is made up of 14 amino acids. The CDR3 protein is CASSLRQGHEKLFF. CDR3 sequence (DNA): TGTGCCAGCAGTTTAAGACAGGGCCACGAAAAACTGTTTTTT.

The V call is TRBV5-5, the J call TRBJ1-2; perhaps TRBD1 as D (6 bases). The CDR3 runs 15 residues. Germline lookup yields CDR1 SGHKS and CDR2 YYEKEE (reference sequence). The ends were cut back, 0 bases at V and 2 bases at J, with 11 bases in the middle. The CDR3 DNA follows: TGTGCCAGCAGCTTGGCTCAGGGGAGGAACTATGGCTACACCTTC. Translating gives CASSLAQGRNYGYTF.

The CDR3 region has the DNA TGTGCCACCAGGACCGGGACAGGGGGCGATCAGCCCCAGCATTTT. Protein: CATRTGTGGDQPQHF. The chain is built from TRBV15 and TRBJ1-5; TRBD1 agrees at 12 bases. The CDR3 extends over 15 amino acids. CDR1 and CDR2 from the germline V gene are LNHNV and YYDKDF (reference sequence). V was pared by 6 bases and J by 5 bases, with 5 bases of the junction left unmatched.

The chain is built from TRBV6-5 and TRBJ2-2, with D perhaps TRBD1 (5 bases). Trimming shortened V by 2 bases and J by 5 bases, and 12 bases separated the two germline ends. Looked up from germline, CDR1 is MNHEY and CDR2 is SVGAGI. CDR3 size: 15 residues. The CDR3 sequence is CASSYRTPRTGELFF. The CDR3 nucleotides are TGTGCCAGCAGTTACAGGACACCTAGAACCGGGGAGCTGTTTTTT.

The J gene is TRBJ2-1, the V gene TRBV7-2, with 14 bases aligning to TRBD2. Trimming cost V 5 bases and J 5 bases; bases outside gene matches: 11. The V gene's germline CDR1 is SGHTA and CDR2 FQGNSA. The CDR3 totals 18 residues. CDR3 nucleotides: TGTGCCAGCAGCCCCGAATGGACTAGCGGGAGGCCAAACAATGAGCAGTTCTTC. It specifies CASSPEWTSGRPNNEQFF.

This clone has a single count. The chain couples TRBV18 to TRBJ2-2; 9 bases agree with TRBD1. The V gene's germline CDR1 is KGHSH and CDR2 LQKENI. The ends lost 2 bases at V and 3 bases at J; junction bases unmatched: 4. The CDR3 is made up of 16 amino acids. In DNA, the CDR3 is TGTGCCAGCTCACCAAAGGGACAGGGCTACACCGGGGAGCTGTTTTTT. It specifies CASSPKGQGYTGELFF.

The chain combines TRBV28 with TRBJ2-5, with D perhaps given as TRBD1 or TRBD2 (10 bases each). Germline CDR1 reads MDHEN; CDR2 reads SYDVKM. V was trimmed by 2 bases and J by 4 bases, leaving 26 bases between them. The CDR3 totals 19 residues. CDR3 sequence: CASSLRDRGLAGAVETQYF. CDR3 nucleotide sequence: TGTGCCAGCAGTTTAAGAGACAGGGGGCTAGCGGGAGCGGTAGAGACCCAGTACTTC.

V usage is TRBV7-2 and J usage is TRBJ1-1, with TRBD1 identical over 10 bases. This CDR3 spans 14 amino acids. In germline, CDR1 is SGHTA, CDR2 FQGNSA. The trim removed 2 bases at V and 8 bases at J, leaving 5 bases unmatched. The CDR3 DNA reads TGTGCCAGCAGCTTAATGGGACAGGGGACGGAAGCTTTCTTT. It encodes CASSLMGQGTEAFF.